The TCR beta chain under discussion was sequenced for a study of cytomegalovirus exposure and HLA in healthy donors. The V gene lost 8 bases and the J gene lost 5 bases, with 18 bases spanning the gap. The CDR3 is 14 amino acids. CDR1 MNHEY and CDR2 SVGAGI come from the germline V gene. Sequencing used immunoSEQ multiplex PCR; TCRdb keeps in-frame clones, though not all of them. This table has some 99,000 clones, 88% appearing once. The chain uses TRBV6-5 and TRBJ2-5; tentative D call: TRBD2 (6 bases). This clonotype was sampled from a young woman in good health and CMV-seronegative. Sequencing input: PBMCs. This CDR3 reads CASGDAHRGETQYF. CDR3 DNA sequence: TGTGCCAGCGGAGACGCACACCGGGGGGAGACCCAGTACTTC.